This T cell receptor beta chain was identified during a study of blood T cells in healthy people across ages. The CDR3 runs 15 residues. CDR1 is SGHAT and CDR2 is FQNNGV in the germline V gene. The V gene lost 4 bases and the J gene lost 0 bases, with 7 bases spanning the gap. For the second PCR, which ran for about 7 to 11 cycles, a sample-barcoded 5' primer and a J-beta primer mix were used. TCRdb reprocessed the 5' RACE reads via MiXCR and lists one record per CDR3 protein. The sample has hundreds of thousands of distinct CDR3 sequences; about 54% are singletons. The specimen was blood. The sequence was collected from a man aged 55 to 70 in good health. The chain has TRBV11-2 and TRBJ2-6; D may be TRBD1 or TRBD2 (5 bases each). The CDR3 nucleotides read TGTGCCAGCAGCTGGGGACGCTCTGGGGCCAACGTCCTGACTTTC. Protein product: CASSWGRSGANVLTF.